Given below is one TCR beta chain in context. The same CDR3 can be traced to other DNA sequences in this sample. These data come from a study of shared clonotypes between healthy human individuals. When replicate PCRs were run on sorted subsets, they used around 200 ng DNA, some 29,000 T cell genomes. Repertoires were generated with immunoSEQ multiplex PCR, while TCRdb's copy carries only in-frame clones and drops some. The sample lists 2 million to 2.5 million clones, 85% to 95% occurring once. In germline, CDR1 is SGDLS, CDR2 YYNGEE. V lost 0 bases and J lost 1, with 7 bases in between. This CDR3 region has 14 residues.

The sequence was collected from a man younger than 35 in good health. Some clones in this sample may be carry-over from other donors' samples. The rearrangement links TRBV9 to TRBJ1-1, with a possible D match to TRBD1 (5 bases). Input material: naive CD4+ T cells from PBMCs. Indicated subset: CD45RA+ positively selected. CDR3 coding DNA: TGTGCCAGCAGCGTAGAAGGGGCGAACACTGAAGCTTTCTTT. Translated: CASSVEGANTEAFF.